In its sample, the clone carrying this T cell receptor (beta chain) was seen a few times. Its antigen is undetermined. The source of the sample is a study of T-cell reconstitution after alpha-beta-depleted transplantation in children. Study conclusions and caveats: Alpha-beta T cells present about two months after transplant were reported to originate from several hundred expanded graft clones. The main origin of T-cell counts and diversity one year after transplant was newly produced T cells.

The authors prepared the TCRbeta library with unique molecular identifiers. TCRdb used MiXCR to reprocess the PCR reads, holding one entry per CDR3 protein. Here the sample spans more than 300,000 distinct CDR3 sequences, about 16% being singletons. Deletions cut 1 base from V and 4 bases from J, with 9 bases between. The germline V gene has CDR1 SGHTA and CDR2 FQGTGA. There are 14 residues in the CDR3. The receptor was derived from a male patient aged 2 to 9 who had a stem cell transplant for acute lymphoblastic leukemia, so the T cells may come from the graft donor. The chain joins TRBV7-3 to TRBJ2-3; D gene uncertain. Sample: PBMCs, mostly from graft donor cells, taken 360 days after TCRalphabeta/CD19-depleted stem cell transplant. In DNA form, the CDR3 reads TGTGCCAGCAGCTTAATGGCAGCAGCAGATACGCAGTATTTT. This sequence encodes CASSLMAAADTQYF.